This entry features one T cell receptor (beta chain) sequence. Its antigen is undetermined. TCRdb used MiXCR to reprocess the 5' RACE reads, holding one entry per CDR3 protein. The sample lists hundreds of thousands of distinct CDR3 sequences; over 15% were seen once. The ends were cut back, 6 bases at V and 7 bases at J, with 13 bases in the middle. The CDR3 has 13 residues. The data stem from a study of T-cell memory formation after mild COVID-19. Study details: The TCR clusters were mostly specific to one donor.

Findings of the study overall: Clones that shrank (day 15 to 85) were balanced CD4/CD8, whereas later expanders leaned CD4+. Several responding clones turned up in pre-infection memory, indicating that cross-reactive memory may have taken part. Among clones peaking at day 37 in the second wave, SARS-CoV-2 specificity remained unconfirmed.

This receptor was taken from an adult woman who had mild COVID-19 (a few samples of this study predate the infection). Cell type and time point are not known. The chain links TRBV12-3 or TRBV12-4 to TRBJ2-1; unclear D gene. Sequencing input: PBMCs or a T cell subset sorted from them (not recorded which). Here the CDR3 reads CASSRTPPNEQFF. Here the CDR3 DNA reads TGTGCCAGCAGCCGGACCCCCCCAAATGAGCAGTTCTTC.